This is a list of T cell receptor beta chains from one sample in a study of blood T cells in healthy people across ages. MiXCR was run by TCRdb on the 5' RACE reads, yielding one entry per CDR3 protein. The table shows 1.8 million or so distinct CDR3 sequences, with roughly 43% occurring only once. Material for sequencing was blood. Every receptor here comes from a human donor in good health. Both conserved end residues are part of each CDR3. The order of the fields is V gene, clone size, J gene, D gene, CDR3 protein, CDR3 DNA. D genes are given only for firm matches. Not all rows give a size; the values are once, few, many and, for expanded clones, a class.

TRBV5-1	.	TRBJ2-7	TRBD1	CASSSAPGGTGGFEQYF	TGCGCCAGCAGCTCAGCGCCGGGGGGGACAGGGGGCTTCGAGCAGTACTTC
TRBV20-1	.	TRBJ2-7	TRBD2	CSASGGGTSYEQYF	TGCAGTGCTAGCGGCGGGGGGACATCCTACGAGCAGTACTTC
TRBV20-1	.	TRBJ2-3	.	CSALRDPGGTQYF	TGCAGTGCTCTCCGGGACCCCGGAGGTACGCAGTATTTT
TRBV6-5	.	TRBJ1-1	.	CASSYAEHAEAFF	TGTGCCAGCAGTTACGCCGAACACGCCGAAGCTTTCTTT
TRBV5-1	many	TRBJ2-4	TRBD2	CASSPAGGGARNIQYF	TGCGCCAGCAGTCCTGCCGGCGGGGGGGCTAGAAACATTCAGTACTTC
TRBV7-7	few	TRBJ2-5	.	CASSLVTEHQETQYF	TGTGCTAGCAGCTTAGTTACAGAGCACCAAGAGACCCAGTACTTC
TRBV29-1	.	TRBJ2-5	TRBD2	CSGYFVNSGGPETQYF	TGCAGCGGTTACTTTGTGAATAGCGGGGGGCCGGAGACCCAGTACTTC
TRBV20-1	few	TRBJ2-5	TRBD2	CSATPSGGLETQYF	TGCAGTGCCACGCCTAGCGGGGGGTTGGAGACCCAGTACTTC
TRBV4-2	few	TRBJ2-4	.	CASSPDKILPKNIQYF	TGTGCCAGCAGCCCCGACAAGATCCTTCCCAAAAACATTCAGTACTTC
TRBV6-5	.	TRBJ2-7	TRBD2	CASSYTRPETSGETYEQYF	TGTGCCAGCAGTTATACCCGTCCAGAAACTAGCGGTGAGACCTACGAGCAGTACTTC
TRBV20-1	few	TRBJ1-2	.	CSAGSLLLREGGRSYGYTF	TGCAGTGCTGGGTCCCTCCTCCTAAGGGAGGGAGGAAGGAGCTATGGCTACACCTTC
TRBV5-1	.	TRBJ1-1	TRBD1	CASSFGTVGEAFF	TGCGCCAGCAGCTTCGGGACAGTCGGTGAAGCTTTCTTT
TRBV5-1	.	TRBJ2-3	TRBD1	CASSFDGQGADTQYF	TGCGCCAGCAGCTTCGACGGACAGGGCGCAGATACGCAGTATTTT
TRBV20-1	few	TRBJ2-7	TRBD1	CSARTGTGASYGQYF	TGCAGTGCTAGAACCGGGACAGGGGCCAGCTACGGGCAGTACTTC
TRBV28	few	TRBJ2-1	TRBD2	CASSLRRGLAGVNEQFF	TGTGCCAGCAGTTTAAGACGGGGACTAGCGGGGGTTAATGAGCAGTTCTTC
TRBV9	few	TRBJ1-2	.	CASSPGPNNYGYTF	TGTGCCAGCTCTCCAGGGCCGAATAACTATGGCTACACCTTC
TRBV20-1	few	TRBJ1-2	TRBD1	CSARRPGQLYGYTF	TGCAGTGCTAGACGCCCGGGACAGCTATATGGCTACACCTTC
TRBV7-2	.	TRBJ1-1	TRBD1	CASSSWTGGAEAFF	TGTGCCAGCAGCTCATGGACAGGGGGTGCTGAAGCTTTCTTT
TRBV20-1	few	TRBJ2-1	TRBD1	CSASSTGDLYNEQFF	TGCAGTGCTAGTTCGACAGGGGACCTCTACAATGAGCAGTTCTTC
TRBV7-2	.	TRBJ2-5	.	CASSLGVVAVSYQETQYF	TGTGCCAGCAGCTTAGGGGTGGTGGCGGTGTCATACCAAGAGACCCAGTACTTC
TRBV29-1	many	TRBJ2-7	.	CSVCQGFEPYEQYF	TGCAGCGTTTGCCAAGGGTTCGAACCATACGAGCAGTACTTC
TRBV20-1	.	TRBJ2-7	TRBD1	CSARTGVTYEQYF	TGCAGTGCTAGAACAGGGGTTACCTACGAGCAGTACTTC
TRBV28	few	TRBJ2-7	TRBD1	CAITGTDSYEQYF	TGTGCCATTACCGGGACAGACTCCTACGAGCAGTACTTC
TRBV7-3	few	TRBJ1-6	.	CASSLNLGAITYNSPLHF	TGTGCCAGCAGCTTAAATCTGGGGGCAATCACCTATAATTCACCCCTCCACTTT
TRBV18	.	TRBJ2-7	TRBD1	CASSPVPGQGGSYEQYF	TGTGCCAGCTCACCCGTCCCGGGACAGGGTGGCTCCTACGAGCAGTACTTC
TRBV20-1	.	TRBJ2-7	.	CSAAQDYLSSYEQYF	TGCAGTGCTGCCCAGGACTATCTGTCATCCTACGAGCAGTACTTC
TRBV20-1	few	TRBJ1-2	.	CSAQASSYGYTF	TGCAGTGCTCAGGCCTCCTCCTATGGCTACACCTTC
TRBV20-1	many	TRBJ2-7	.	CSAPLPTEPYEQYF	TGCAGTGCCCCCTTACCGACAGAGCCCTACGAGCAGTACTTC
TRBV15	few	TRBJ2-3	.	CATSRDPKGDTQYF	TGTGCCACCAGCAGAGATCCCAAGGGGGATACGCAGTATTTT
TRBV10-3	.	TRBJ2-1	TRBD1	CAISERGTGWFF	TGTGCCATCAGTGAGCGGGGGACAGGGTGGTTCTTC
TRBV5-1	.	TRBJ1-1	.	CASSLGWEVGNTEAFF	TGCGCCAGCAGCTTGGGATGGGAGGTGGGAAACACTGAAGCTTTCTTT
TRBV21-1	few	TRBJ2-7	.	CASSRDRSPTRTMYEQYF	TGTGCCAGCAGCAGGGACAGGTCCCCGACGCGAACGATGTACGAGCAGTACTTC
TRBV5-6	.	TRBJ2-3	.	CASSGGGSRSTDTQYF	TGTGCCAGCAGCGGCGGGGGCTCGCGCTCCACAGATACGCAGTATTTT
TRBV4-1	few	TRBJ1-2	.	CASSPARERVRYGYTF	TGCGCCAGCAGCCCAGCCCGGGAAAGGGTTCGATATGGCTACACCTTC
TRBV13	.	TRBJ2-7	.	CASSRGAGSFYEQYF	TGTGCCAGCAGCCGGGGGGCCGGGTCGTTCTACGAGCAGTACTTC
TRBV19	.	TRBJ1-1	.	CASRIGEGNTEAFF	TGTGCCAGCCGAATCGGGGAGGGTAACACTGAAGCTTTCTTT
TRBV7-9	.	TRBJ2-5	.	CASSPNSNQETQYF	TGTGCCAGCAGCCCCAATAGTAACCAAGAGACCCAGTACTTC
TRBV12-3/TRBV12-4	.	TRBJ2-2	.	CASSLWGGYTGERFF	TGTGCCAGCAGTCTATGGGGCGGCTACACCGGGGAGCGGTTTTTT
TRBV2	.	TRBJ2-5	TRBD2	CASSELAGVETQYF	TGTGCCAGCAGTGAATTGGCGGGGGTCGAGACCCAGTACTTC
TRBV7-9	.	TRBJ2-7	.	CASSLAQTGESYEQYF	TGTGCCAGCAGCTTAGCGCAGACGGGAGAGTCCTACGAGCAGTACTTC
TRBV28	.	TRBJ1-2	.	CASTTGFYYGYTF	TGTGCCAGCACGACAGGATTTTACTATGGCTACACCTTC
TRBV7-3	many	TRBJ2-1	.	CASSLRTANEQFF	TGTGCCAGCAGTCTCCGGACAGCAAATGAGCAGTTCTTC
TRBV20-1	once	TRBJ2-3	.	CSATLAWAADTQYF	TGCAGTGCTACCCTAGCCTGGGCAGCAGATACGCAGTATTTT
TRBV7-3	.	TRBJ1-2	.	CASSLRSGGRGNYGYTF	TGTGCCAGCAGCTTAAGGTCGGGGGGCCGGGGAAACTATGGCTACACCTTC
TRBV7-2	.	TRBJ2-6	TRBD1	CASSSGQGNSGANALTF	TGTGCCAGCAGCTCTGGACAGGGAAACTCTGGGGCCAACGCCCTGACTTTC
TRBV30	.	TRBJ1-5	.	CAWSVRGSGSNQPQHF	TGTGCCTGGAGTGTACGGGGATCGGGTAGCAATCAGCCCCAGCATTTT
TRBV11-3	.	TRBJ2-3	TRBD2	CASSSRGGGWADTQYF	TGTGCCAGCAGCTCCCGCGGGGGGGGATGGGCAGATACGCAGTATTTT
TRBV20-1	few	TRBJ2-6	.	CSARDNTGEAGANVLTF	TGCAGTGCTAGAGATAATACGGGGGAGGCTGGGGCCAACGTCCTGACTTTC
TRBV7-2	.	TRBJ1-1	.	CASSSFAGNTEAFF	TGTGCCAGCAGCTCGTTCGCGGGCAACACTGAAGCTTTCTTT
TRBV9	.	TRBJ1-6	.	CASSVAAGAGDAPLHF	TGTGCCAGCAGCGTAGCGGCGGGGGCCGGAGATGCACCCCTCCACTTT
TRBV10-3	few	TRBJ2-5	.	CATRGLETQYF	TGTGCCACCCGGGGGCTAGAGACCCAGTACTTC
TRBV12-3/TRBV12-4	.	TRBJ1-2	.	CASSTRPRQNQGYTF	TGTGCCAGCAGTACTCGCCCTCGACAGAACCAAGGCTACACCTTC
TRBV7-6	few	TRBJ2-3	.	CASSFEIADTQYF	TGTGCCAGCAGCTTCGAGATAGCAGATACGCAGTATTTT
TRBV29-1	.	TRBJ1-4	.	CSVEIDRLGEKLFF	TGCAGCGTTGAAATCGACAGGCTTGGCGAAAAACTGTTTTTT
TRBV10-3	few	TRBJ1-1	.	CAISESLGFAGNTEAFF	TGTGCCATCAGTGAGTCGTTAGGTTTTGCAGGGAACACTGAAGCTTTCTTT
TRBV20-1	once	TRBJ2-1	TRBD2	CSAPDLLAGAYNEQFF	TGCAGTGCTCCGGACTTACTAGCGGGGGCCTACAATGAGCAGTTCTTC
TRBV6-6	.	TRBJ2-3	TRBD2	CASSPSGAGGTDTQYF	TGTGCCAGCAGCCCCTCCGGGGCGGGGGGCACAGATACGCAGTATTTT
TRBV6-1	.	TRBJ2-1	.	CASSEGRYGGYHNEQFF	TGTGCCAGCAGCGAAGGGCGGTACGGGGGATATCACAATGAGCAGTTCTTC
TRBV6-5	.	TRBJ2-7	.	CASSYSSPGDAYEQYF	TGTGCCAGCAGTTACTCGAGTCCAGGGGACGCCTACGAGCAGTACTTC
TRBV29-1	many	TRBJ1-2	TRBD1	CSADRGNYGYTF	TGCAGTGCTGACAGGGGAAACTATGGCTACACCTTC